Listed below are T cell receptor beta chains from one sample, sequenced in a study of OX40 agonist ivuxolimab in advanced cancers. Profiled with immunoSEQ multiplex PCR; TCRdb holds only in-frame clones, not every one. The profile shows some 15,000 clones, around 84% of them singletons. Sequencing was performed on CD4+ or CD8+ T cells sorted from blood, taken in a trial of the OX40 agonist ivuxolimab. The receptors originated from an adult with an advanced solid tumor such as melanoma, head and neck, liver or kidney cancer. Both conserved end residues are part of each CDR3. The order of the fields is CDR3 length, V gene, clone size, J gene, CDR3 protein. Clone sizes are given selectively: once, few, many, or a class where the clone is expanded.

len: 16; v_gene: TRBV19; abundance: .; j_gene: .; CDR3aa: CASSPSLGQGSYEQYF
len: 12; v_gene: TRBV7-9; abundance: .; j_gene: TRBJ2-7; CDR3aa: CASSISSYEQYF
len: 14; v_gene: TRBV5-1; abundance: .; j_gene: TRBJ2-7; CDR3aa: CASSPEGSSYEQYF
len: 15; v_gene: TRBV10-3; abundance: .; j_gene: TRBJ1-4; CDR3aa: CAISEPVEGYEKLFF
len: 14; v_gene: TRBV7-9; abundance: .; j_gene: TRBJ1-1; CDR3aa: CASSLSRDKSEAFF
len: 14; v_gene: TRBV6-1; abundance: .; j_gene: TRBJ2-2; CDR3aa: CASTFDWGTGELFF
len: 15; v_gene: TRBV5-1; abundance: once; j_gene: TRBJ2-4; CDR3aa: CASSLMGNKGDIQYF
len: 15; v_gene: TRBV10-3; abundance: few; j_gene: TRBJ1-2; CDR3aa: CATSSGTGGGYGYTF
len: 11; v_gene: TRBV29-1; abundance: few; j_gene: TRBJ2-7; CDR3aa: CSVGTEYEQYF
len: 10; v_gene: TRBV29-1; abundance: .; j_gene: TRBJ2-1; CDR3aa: CSVKYNEQFF
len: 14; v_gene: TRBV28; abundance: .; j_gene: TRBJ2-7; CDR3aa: CASSPRAGNNEQYF
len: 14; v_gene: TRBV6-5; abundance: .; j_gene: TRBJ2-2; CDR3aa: CASSYSANLEELFF
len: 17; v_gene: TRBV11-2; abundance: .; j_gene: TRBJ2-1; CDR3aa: CASSLDQGTGIGGQQFF
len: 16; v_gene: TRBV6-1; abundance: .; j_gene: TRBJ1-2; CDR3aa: CASSEGVGEANYGYTF
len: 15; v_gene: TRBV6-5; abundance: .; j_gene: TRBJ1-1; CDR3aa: CASTSSTGTNTEAFF
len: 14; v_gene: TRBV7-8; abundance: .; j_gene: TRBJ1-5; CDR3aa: CASSEQGGNQPQHF
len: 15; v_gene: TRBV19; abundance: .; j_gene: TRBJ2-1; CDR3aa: CASSIASGTYNEQFF
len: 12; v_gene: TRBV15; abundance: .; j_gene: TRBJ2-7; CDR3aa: CATSTAPYEQYF
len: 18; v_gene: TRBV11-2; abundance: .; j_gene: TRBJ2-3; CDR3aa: CASSFSRGLAAPTDTQYF
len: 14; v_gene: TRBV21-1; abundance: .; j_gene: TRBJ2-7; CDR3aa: CASSKGGRAYEQYF
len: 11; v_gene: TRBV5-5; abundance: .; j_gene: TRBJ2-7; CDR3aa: CASSLIREQYF
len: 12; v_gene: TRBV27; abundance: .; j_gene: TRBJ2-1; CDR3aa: CASTMSYNEQFF
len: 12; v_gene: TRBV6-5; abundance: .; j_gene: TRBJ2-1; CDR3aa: CASSYSGYEQFF
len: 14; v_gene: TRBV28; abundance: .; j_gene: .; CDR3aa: CASSLQGAAYEQYF
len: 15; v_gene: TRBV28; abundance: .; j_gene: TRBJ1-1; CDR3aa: CASSSLIQGNTEAFF